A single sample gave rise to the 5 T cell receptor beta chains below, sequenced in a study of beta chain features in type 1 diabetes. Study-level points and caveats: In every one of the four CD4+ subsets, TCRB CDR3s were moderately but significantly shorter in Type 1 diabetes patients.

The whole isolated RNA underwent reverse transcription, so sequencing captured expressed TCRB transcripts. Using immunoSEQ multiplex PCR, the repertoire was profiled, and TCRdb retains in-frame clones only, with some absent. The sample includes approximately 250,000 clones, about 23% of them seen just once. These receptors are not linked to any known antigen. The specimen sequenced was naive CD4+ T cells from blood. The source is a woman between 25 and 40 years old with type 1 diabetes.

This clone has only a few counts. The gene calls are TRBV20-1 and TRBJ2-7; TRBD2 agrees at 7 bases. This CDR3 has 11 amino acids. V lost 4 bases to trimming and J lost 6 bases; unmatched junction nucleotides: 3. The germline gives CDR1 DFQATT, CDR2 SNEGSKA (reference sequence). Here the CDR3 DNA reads TGCAGTGCTACGCGGACTAGCGAGCAGTACTTC. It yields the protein CSATRTSEQYF.

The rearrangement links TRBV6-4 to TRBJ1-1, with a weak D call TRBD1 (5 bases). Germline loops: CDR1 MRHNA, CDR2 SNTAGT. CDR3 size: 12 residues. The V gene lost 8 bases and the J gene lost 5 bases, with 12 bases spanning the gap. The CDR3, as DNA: TGTGCCAGCTTGGCAGGGAGGACTGAAGCTTTCTTT. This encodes CASLAGRTEAFF.

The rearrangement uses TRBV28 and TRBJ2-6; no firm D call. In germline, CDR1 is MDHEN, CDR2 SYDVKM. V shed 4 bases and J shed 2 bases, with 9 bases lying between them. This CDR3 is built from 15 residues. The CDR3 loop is CASSSSVTGANVLTF. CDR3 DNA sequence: TGTGCCAGCAGTTCATCAGTTACTGGGGCCAACGTCCTGACTTTC.

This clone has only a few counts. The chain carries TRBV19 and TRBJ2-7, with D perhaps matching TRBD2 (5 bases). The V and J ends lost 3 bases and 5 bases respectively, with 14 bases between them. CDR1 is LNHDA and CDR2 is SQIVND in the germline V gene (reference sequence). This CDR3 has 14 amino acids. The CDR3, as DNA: TGTGCCAGTAGTATTGCGGGTAGTACCCACGAGCAGTACTTC. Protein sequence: CASSIAGSTHEQYF.

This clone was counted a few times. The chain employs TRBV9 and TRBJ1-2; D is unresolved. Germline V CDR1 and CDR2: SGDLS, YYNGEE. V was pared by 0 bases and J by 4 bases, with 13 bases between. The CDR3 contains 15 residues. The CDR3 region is CASSVDTATSYGYTF. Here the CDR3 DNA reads TGTGCCAGCAGCGTAGATACAGCTACTAGCTATGGCTACACCTTC.